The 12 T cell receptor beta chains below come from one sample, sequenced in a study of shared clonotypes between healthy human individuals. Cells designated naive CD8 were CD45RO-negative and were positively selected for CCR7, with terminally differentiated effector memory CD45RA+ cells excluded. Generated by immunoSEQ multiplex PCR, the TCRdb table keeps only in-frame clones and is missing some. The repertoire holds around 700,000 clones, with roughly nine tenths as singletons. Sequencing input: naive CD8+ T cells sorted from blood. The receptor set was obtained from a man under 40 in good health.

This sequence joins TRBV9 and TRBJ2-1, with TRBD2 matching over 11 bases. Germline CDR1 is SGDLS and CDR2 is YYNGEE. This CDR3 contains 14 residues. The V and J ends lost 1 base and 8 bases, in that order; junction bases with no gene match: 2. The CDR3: CASSVFSGGDEQFF. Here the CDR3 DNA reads TGTGCCAGCAGCGTATTTAGCGGGGGGGATGAGCAGTTCTTC.

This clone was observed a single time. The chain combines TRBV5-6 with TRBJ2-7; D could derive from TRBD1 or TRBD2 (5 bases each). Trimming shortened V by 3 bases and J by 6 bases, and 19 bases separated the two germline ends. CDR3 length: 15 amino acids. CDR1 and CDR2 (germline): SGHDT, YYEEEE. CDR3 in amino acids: CASSSDVKGTPEQYF. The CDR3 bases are TGTGCCAGCAGCTCGGACGTGAAAGGGACGCCCGAGCAGTACTTC.

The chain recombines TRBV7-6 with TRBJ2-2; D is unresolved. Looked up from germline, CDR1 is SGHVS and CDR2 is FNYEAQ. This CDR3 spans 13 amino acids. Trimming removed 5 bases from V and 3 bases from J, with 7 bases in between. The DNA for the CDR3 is TGTGCCAGCAGCCCCGACTACACCGGGGAGCTGTTTTTT. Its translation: CASSPDYTGELFF.

CDR3 sequence (DNA): TGTGCCAGCAGCTGGGACAGTGAAACCTACGAGCAGTACTTC. Amino acid sequence: CASSWDSETYEQYF. V usage is TRBV7-6 and J usage is TRBJ2-7, with 7 bases matching TRBD1. V shed 4 bases and J 2 bases; nucleotides not matched to a gene: 5. This CDR3 spans 14 amino acids. Germline CDR1 SGHVS, CDR2 FNYEAQ.

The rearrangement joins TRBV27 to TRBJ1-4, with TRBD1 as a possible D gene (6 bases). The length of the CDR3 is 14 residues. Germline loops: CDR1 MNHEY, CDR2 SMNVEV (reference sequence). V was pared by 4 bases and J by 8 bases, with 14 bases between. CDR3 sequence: CASSWQGPGEKLFF. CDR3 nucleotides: TGTGCCAGCAGTTGGCAGGGGCCGGGGGAAAAACTGTTTTTT.

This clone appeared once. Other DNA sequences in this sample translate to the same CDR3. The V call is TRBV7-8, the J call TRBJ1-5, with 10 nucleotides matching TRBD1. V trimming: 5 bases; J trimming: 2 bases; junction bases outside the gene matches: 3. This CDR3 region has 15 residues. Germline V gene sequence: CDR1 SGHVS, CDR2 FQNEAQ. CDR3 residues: CASSPGTGGNQPQHF. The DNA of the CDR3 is TGTGCCAGCAGCCCCGGGACAGGGGGCAATCAGCCCCAGCATTTT.

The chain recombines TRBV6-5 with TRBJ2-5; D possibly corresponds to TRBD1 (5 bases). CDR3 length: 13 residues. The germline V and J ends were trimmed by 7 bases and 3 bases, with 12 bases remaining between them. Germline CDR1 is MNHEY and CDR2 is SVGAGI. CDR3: CASTEVDKETQYF. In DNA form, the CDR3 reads TGTGCCAGCACCGAGGTGGACAAAGAGACCCAGTACTTC.

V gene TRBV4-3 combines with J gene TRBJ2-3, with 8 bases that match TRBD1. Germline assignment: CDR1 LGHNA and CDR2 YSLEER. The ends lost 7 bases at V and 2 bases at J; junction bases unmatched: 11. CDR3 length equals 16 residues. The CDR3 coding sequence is TGCGCCAGCACCACGAACTCAGGGGGCGCCACAGATACGCAGTATTTT. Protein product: CASTTNSGGATDTQYF.

CDR3 nucleotide sequence: TGTGCCAGCAGCTCCTCGTGGGACCCTTTTGAGACCCAGTACTTC. It yields the protein CASSSSWDPFETQYF. J is TRBJ2-5 and V is TRBV11-3; D possibly matches TRBD1 or TRBD2 (5 bases each). V lost 4 bases and J lost 5, with 17 bases in between. The germline V gene encodes CDR1 SGHNT and CDR2 YENEEA. This CDR3 is 15 amino acids long.

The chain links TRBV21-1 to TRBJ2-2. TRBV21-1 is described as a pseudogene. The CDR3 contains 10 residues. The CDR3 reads CASSTGELFF. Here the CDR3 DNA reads TGTGCCAGCAGCACCGGGGAGCTGTTTTTT.

CDR3 amino acids: CASGTSGSSDTQYF. The CDR3 DNA reads TGTGCCTCCGGGACTAGCGGGAGTTCAGATACGCAGTATTTT. The rearrangement links TRBV6-1 to TRBJ2-3, with 14 bases that match TRBD2. Germline CDR1 reads MNHNS; CDR2 reads SASEGT. J lost 4 bases, V lost 11 bases, and 5 bases had no gene match. CDR3 length: 14 residues.

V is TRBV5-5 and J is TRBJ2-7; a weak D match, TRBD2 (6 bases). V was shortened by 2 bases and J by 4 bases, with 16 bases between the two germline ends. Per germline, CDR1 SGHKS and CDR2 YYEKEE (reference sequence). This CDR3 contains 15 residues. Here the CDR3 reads CASSFTHGGSYEQYF. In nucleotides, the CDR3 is TGTGCCAGCAGCTTCACTCACGGGGGTTCTTACGAGCAGTACTTC.